This entry lists 23 T cell receptor beta chains sequenced from one sample in a study of shared clonotypes between healthy human individuals. Naive CD8 isolation took CD45RO-negative cells positively selected for CCR7 and excluded terminally differentiated effector memory CD45RA+ cells. Only in-frame clones appear in the TCRdb table, and some are missing; sequencing was by immunoSEQ multiplex PCR. The data contain roughly 2,000,000 clones, about 94% of them singletons. Source material: naive CD8+ T cells sorted from blood. These TCRs come from a man younger than 35 in good health.

The CDR3 reads CAWSGGGNQPQHF. DNA for the CDR3: TGTGCCTGGTCGGGAGGGGGCAATCAGCCCCAGCATTTT. The V call is TRBV30, the J call TRBJ1-5; possibly TRBD1 for D (5 bases). The ends were cut back, 5 bases at V and 2 bases at J, with 10 bases in the middle. The CDR3 runs to 13 residues. Germline-derived CDR1 and CDR2 are GTSNPN and SVGIG (reference sequence). Together with reference TRBV30 and TRBJ1-5, the CDR3 gives the full variable domain: SQTIHQWPATLVQPVGSPLSLECTVEGTSNPNLYWYRQAAGRGLQLLFYSVGIGQISSEVPQNLSASRPQDRQFILSSKKLLLSDSGFYLCAWSGGGNQPQHFGDGTRLSIL.

The chain employs TRBV7-9 and TRBJ1-2; D is unclear. The CDR3 is 13 amino acids. Trimming shortened V by 1 base and J by 6 bases, and 9 bases separated the two germline ends. The V gene's germline CDR1 is SEHNR and CDR2 FQNEAQ (reference sequence). The chain's CDR3 is CASSLGRPDGYTF. CDR3 nucleotides: TGTGCCAGCAGCTTAGGTAGGCCGGATGGCTACACCTTC.

This chain uses TRBV7-6 with TRBJ2-5, with D possibly matching TRBD1 (6 bases). V was trimmed by 4 bases and J by 3 bases, leaving 18 bases between them. Germline CDR1 reads SGHVS; CDR2 reads FNYEAQ. The CDR3 spans 16 residues. CDR3 DNA sequence: TGTGCCAGCAGCTCCCCGAGGGGGAATTACGAAGAGACCCAGTACTTC. Its translation: CASSSPRGNYEETQYF.

The V and J genes are TRBV6-5 and TRBJ1-6, with 7 nucleotides matching TRBD1. There are 15 residues in the CDR3. Germline trimming cut 0 bases from V and 7 bases from J; bases unmatched to any gene: 3. Germline values: CDR1 MNHEY, CDR2 SVGAGI. CDR3 bases: TGTGCCAGCAGTTACTCGATACAGGGGAATTCACCCCTCCACTTT. This encodes CASSYSIQGNSPLHF.

The rearrangement joins TRBV6-1 to TRBJ1-2; no reliable D call. V was pared by 1 base and J by 6 bases, with 9 bases between. The germline V gene encodes CDR1 MNHNS and CDR2 SASEGT. The CDR3 extends over 13 amino acids. Here the CDR3 reads CASSEVDEDGYTF. CDR3 bases: TGTGCCAGCAGTGAAGTGGATGAGGATGGCTACACCTTC.

Comment on this clone: This specimen includes other DNA sequences encoding the same CDR3. V is TRBV27 and J is TRBJ2-3, with TRBD1 matching 7 bases. Per the germline V gene, CDR1 is MNHEY and CDR2 is SMNVEV (reference sequence). There are 14 residues in the CDR3. The V segment lost 5 bases and the J segment 4 bases; nucleotides outside the gene matches: 6. The CDR3 spells CASSLLQGADTQYF. Written as DNA, the CDR3 is TGTGCCAGCAGTCTTCTCCAGGGGGCAGATACGCAGTATTTT.

The chain couples TRBV4-1 to TRBJ2-3; tentative D call: TRBD2 (5 bases). Germline V lookup: CDR1 MGHRA, CDR2 YSYEKL. Trimming shortened V by 6 bases and J by 2 bases, and 18 bases separated the two germline ends. The CDR3 is made up of 16 amino acids. CDR3 coding DNA: TGCGCCAGCAGGCCGGGGAGTGGGGTTTACACAGATACGCAGTATTTT. Its translation is CASRPGSGVYTDTQYF.

The chain recombines TRBV6-5 with TRBJ1-2; 9 nucleotides agree with TRBD1. The V segment lost 2 bases and the J segment 6 bases; nucleotides outside the gene matches: 4. CDR3 length: 14 amino acids. Germline assignment: CDR1 MNHEY and CDR2 SVGAGI. DNA for the CDR3: TGTGCCAGCAGTTACAGGACAGGGGCTAATGGCTACACCTTC. It is translated as CASSYRTGANGYTF.

The V call is TRBV28, the J call TRBJ2-1; the D call may be TRBD1 or TRBD2 (5 bases each). Per the germline V gene, CDR1 is MDHEN and CDR2 is SYDVKM. V was cut by 5 bases and J by 7 bases, with 21 bases left in between. The CDR3 totals 16 residues. The CDR3 reads CASSPIILPEGNEQFF. The CDR3 coding sequence is TGTGCCAGCAGTCCTATAATTTTACCTGAGGGGAATGAGCAGTTCTTC.

The CDR3 loop reads CASSPGHTYEQYF. CDR3 nucleotide sequence: TGTGCCAGCAGCCCGGGACACACCTACGAGCAGTACTTC. The genes are TRBV7-8 and TRBJ2-7, with D perhaps matching TRBD1 (6 bases). Trimming removed 5 bases at V and 2 bases at J, with 10 bases between. Germline CDR1 SGHVS, CDR2 FQNEAQ. This CDR3 has 13 residues.

The chain uses TRBV10-1 and TRBJ2-3; D uncertain. The V and J ends lost 2 bases and 6 bases respectively, with 15 bases between them. Germline V gene lookup returns CDR1 WNHNN and CDR2 SYGVQD (reference sequence). The CDR3 is 15 residues long. The CDR3 region has the DNA TGCGCCAGCAGTGAGGGGTCAGGCGGCGTCGATACGCAGTATTTT. It translates to CASSEGSGGVDTQYF.

The V call is TRBV5-8, the J call TRBJ2-7; 15 positions agree with TRBD2. Trimming removed 1 base from V and 0 bases from J; junction bases left unmatched: 5. Germline V gene data show CDR1 as SGHTS and CDR2 as YDEGEE. There are 18 residues in the CDR3. CDR3 amino acids: CASSLTGTSGGTSYEQYF. The CDR3 DNA reads as TGTGCCAGCAGCTTGACCGGGACTAGCGGGGGGACCTCCTACGAGCAGTACTTC.

V usage is TRBV11-2 and J usage is TRBJ2-1; D uncertain. Deletions cut 5 bases from V and 7 bases from J, with 9 bases between. The CDR3 covers 12 residues. CDR1 SGHAT and CDR2 FQNNGV come from the germline V gene. The CDR3 region has the DNA TGTGCCAGCAGCCGGGCGTGGAATGAGCAGTTCTTC. It specifies CASSRAWNEQFF.

CDR3 nucleotide sequence: TGTGCCAGCAGAACGCAGGGTAATCCTCACGAGCAGTACTTC. Amino acid sequence: CASRTQGNPHEQYF. The rearrangement links TRBV27 to TRBJ2-7; maybe TRBD1 (5 bases). The CDR3 totals 14 residues. V was pared by 6 bases and J by 5 bases, with 17 bases between. Germline CDR1 MNHEY, CDR2 SMNVEV (reference sequence).

The chain couples TRBV4-1 to TRBJ2-5; possible D gene TRBD1, 6 bases. The better agreement between TRBJ2-7 and the DNA end casts doubt on the J call. The CDR3 covers 14 residues. The germline CDR1 and CDR2 sequences are MGHRA and YSYEKL. DNA for the CDR3: TGCGCCAGCAGCCAAGGGCCTGGACAGTTCGAGCAGTACTTC. Translating it yields CASSQGPGQFEQYF.

The rearrangement links TRBV27 to TRBJ1-2, with 9 bases fitting TRBD1. Germline-derived CDR1 and CDR2 are MNHEY and SMNVEV (reference sequence). The CDR3 length is 18 residues. The trim removed 3 bases at V and 0 bases at J, leaving 11 bases unmatched. For the CDR3, the DNA is TGTGCCAGCAGTTTTTTGGGAGTACAGGGGGCATCTAACTATGGCTACACCTTC. This translates into CASSFLGVQGASNYGYTF.

The genes are TRBV4-1 and TRBJ1-2, with a tentative D call TRBD1 (5 bases). Trimming pared 3 bases from V and 4 bases from J, leaving 18 bases between. Looked up from germline, CDR1 is MGHRA and CDR2 is YSYEKL. There are 16 residues in the CDR3. For the CDR3, the DNA is TGCGCCAGCAGCCAGGATTCCAGGGATTTTGGCTATGGCTACACCTTC. It translates to CASSQDSRDFGYGYTF.

Only one count was recorded for this clone. The chain couples TRBV11-2 to TRBJ2-3; 10 nucleotides agree with TRBD2. From germline, CDR1 is SGHAT and CDR2 FQNNGV. After removal of 7 bases from V and 5 bases from J, the junction contained 9 bases not matched to a gene. The CDR3 contains 15 residues. DNA of the CDR3: TGTGCCAGCAACATAGCGGGGGGCACACGAGATACGCAGTATTTT. Its translation is CASNIAGGTRDTQYF. Complete variable domain (other parts from reference TRBV11-2 and TRBJ2-3): EAGVAQSPRYKIIEKRQSVAFWCNPISGHATLYWYQQILGQGPKLLIQFQNNGVVDDSQLPKDRFSAERLKGVDSTLKIQPAKLEDSAVYLCASNIAGGTRDTQYFGPGTRLTVL.

This clone was seen once. V and J are TRBV5-1 and TRBJ1-1; D gene uncertain. Between the trimmed V and J ends, which lost 0 bases and 7 bases, there was a span of 13 bases. Germline CDR1 SGHRS, CDR2 YFSETQ. This CDR3 comprises 14 residues. The CDR3 DNA follows: TGCGCCAGCAGCTTGGGGTCAGGAGGGCTTGAAGCTTTCTTT. Translated, it gives CASSLGSGGLEAFF.

On this clone: This specimen includes other DNA sequences encoding the same CDR3. This chain links TRBV27 with TRBJ1-5; tentatively, D is TRBD1 (6 bases). V was trimmed by 3 bases and J by 4 bases, leaving 13 bases between them. Germline V gene sequence: CDR1 MNHEY, CDR2 SMNVEV (reference sequence). This CDR3 is 15 amino acids long. The CDR3 reads CASSLSRGGNQPQHF. CDR3 bases: TGTGCCAGCAGTTTGTCCAGGGGCGGAAATCAGCCCCAGCATTTT.

This clone was recorded only once. The chain couples TRBV9 to TRBJ2-6; D perhaps matches TRBD1 (5 bases). The V end was cut by 3 bases, the J end by 0 bases, with 13 bases between. CDR1 is SGDLS and CDR2 is YYNGEE in the germline V gene. This CDR3 is 17 amino acids long. In DNA, the CDR3 is TGTGCCAGCAGCGACACAGGAGCGTTCTCTGGGGCCAACGTCCTGACTTTC. Protein sequence: CASSDTGAFSGANVLTF. Using reference TRBV9 and TRBJ2-6 for the parts outside the CDR3, the full variable domain is DSGVTQTPKHLITATGQRVTLRCSPRSGDLSVYWYQQSLDQGLQFLIQYYNGEERAKGNILERFSAQQFPDLHSELNLSSLELGDSALYFCASSDTGAFSGANVLTFGAGSRLTVL.

The CDR3 here is CASTNRSTYEQYF. CDR3 bases: TGCGCCAGCACAAACAGGAGTACCTACGAGCAGTACTTC. This chain connects TRBV4-3 to TRBJ2-7, with a possible D match to TRBD1 (5 bases). Per the germline V gene, CDR1 is LGHNA and CDR2 is YSLEER. The CDR3 extends over 13 amino acids. Deletions cut 7 bases from V and 2 bases from J, with 12 bases between.

The chain employs TRBV10-1 and TRBJ2-5; D is perhaps TRBD2 (6 bases). With 2 bases removed from V and 5 bases from J, the gap between germline ends came to 15 bases. The CDR3 is 15 residues long. In germline, CDR1 is WNHNN, CDR2 SYGVQD (reference sequence). In DNA form, the CDR3 reads TGCGCCAGCAGTGAGCGGCCCGGGGGACGGGAGACCCAGTACTTC. It yields the protein CASSERPGGRETQYF.